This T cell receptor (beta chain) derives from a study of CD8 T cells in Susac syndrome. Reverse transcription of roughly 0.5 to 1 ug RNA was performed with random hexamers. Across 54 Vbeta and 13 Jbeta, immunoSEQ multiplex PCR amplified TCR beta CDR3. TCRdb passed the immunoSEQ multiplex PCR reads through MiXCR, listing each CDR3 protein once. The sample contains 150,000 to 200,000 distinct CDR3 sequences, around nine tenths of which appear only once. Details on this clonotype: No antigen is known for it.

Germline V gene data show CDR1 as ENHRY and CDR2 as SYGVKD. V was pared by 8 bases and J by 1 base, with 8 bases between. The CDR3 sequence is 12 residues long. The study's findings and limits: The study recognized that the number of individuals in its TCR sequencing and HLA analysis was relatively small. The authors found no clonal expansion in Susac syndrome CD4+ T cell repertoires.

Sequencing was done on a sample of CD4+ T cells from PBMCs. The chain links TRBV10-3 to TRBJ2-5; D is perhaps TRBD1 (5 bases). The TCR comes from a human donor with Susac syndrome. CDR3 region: CAIGAFQETQYF. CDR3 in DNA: TGTGCCATCGGGGCTTTCCAAGAGACCCAGTACTTC.